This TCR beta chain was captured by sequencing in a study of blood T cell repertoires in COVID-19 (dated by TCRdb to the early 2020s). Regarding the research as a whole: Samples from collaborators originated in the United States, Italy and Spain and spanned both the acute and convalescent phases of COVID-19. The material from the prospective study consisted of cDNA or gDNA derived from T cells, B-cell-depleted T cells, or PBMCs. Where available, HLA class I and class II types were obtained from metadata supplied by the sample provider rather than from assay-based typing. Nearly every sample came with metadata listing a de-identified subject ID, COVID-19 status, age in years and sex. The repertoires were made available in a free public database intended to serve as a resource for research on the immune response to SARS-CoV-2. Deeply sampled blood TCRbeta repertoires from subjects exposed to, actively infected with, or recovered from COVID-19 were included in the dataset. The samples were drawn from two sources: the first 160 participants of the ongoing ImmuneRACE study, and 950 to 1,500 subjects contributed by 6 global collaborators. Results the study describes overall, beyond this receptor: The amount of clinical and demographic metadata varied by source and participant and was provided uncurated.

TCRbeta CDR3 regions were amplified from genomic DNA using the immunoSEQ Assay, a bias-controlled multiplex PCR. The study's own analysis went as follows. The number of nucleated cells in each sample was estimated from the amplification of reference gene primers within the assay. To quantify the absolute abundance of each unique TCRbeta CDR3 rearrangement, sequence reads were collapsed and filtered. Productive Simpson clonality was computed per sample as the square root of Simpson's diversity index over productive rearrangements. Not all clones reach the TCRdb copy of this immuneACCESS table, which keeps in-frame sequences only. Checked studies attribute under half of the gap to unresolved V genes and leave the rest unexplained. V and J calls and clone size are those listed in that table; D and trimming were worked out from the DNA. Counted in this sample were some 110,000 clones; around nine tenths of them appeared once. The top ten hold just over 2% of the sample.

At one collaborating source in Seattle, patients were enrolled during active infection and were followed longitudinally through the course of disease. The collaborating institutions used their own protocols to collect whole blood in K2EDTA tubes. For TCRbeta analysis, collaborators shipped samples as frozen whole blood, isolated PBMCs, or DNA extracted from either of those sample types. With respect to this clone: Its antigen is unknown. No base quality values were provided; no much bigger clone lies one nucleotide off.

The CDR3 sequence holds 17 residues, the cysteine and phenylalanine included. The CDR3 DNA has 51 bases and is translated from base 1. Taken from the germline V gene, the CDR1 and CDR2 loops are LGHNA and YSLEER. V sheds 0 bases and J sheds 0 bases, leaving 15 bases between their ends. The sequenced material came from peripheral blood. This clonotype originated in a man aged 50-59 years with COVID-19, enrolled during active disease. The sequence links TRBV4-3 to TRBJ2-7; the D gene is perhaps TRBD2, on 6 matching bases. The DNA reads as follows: TGCGCCAGCAGCCAAGATGCGGTCGGGGGAACCTCCTACGAGCAGTACTTC. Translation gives CASSQDAVGGTSYEQYF.